The following is a T cell receptor (beta chain) sequence with its context. Germline trimming cut 8 bases from V and 6 bases from J; bases unmatched to any gene: 18. The CDR3 sequence is 18 residues long. Germline CDR1 reads SGHAT; CDR2 reads FQNNGV. The data are from a study of blood T cell repertoires in COVID-19. Study context: Sites in the United States, Italy and Spain provided acute and convalescent COVID-19 samples. The cDNA or gDNA used as material had been derived from T cells, B-cell-depleted T cells, or PBMCs.

Original analysis: Amplified reference gene primers provided the basis for estimating nucleated cell counts. Sequencing was performed with immunoSEQ multiplex PCR; in TCRdb, only in-frame clones are kept and a portion is missing. That table furnishes V, J and clone size, whereas the DNA furnished D and trimming. The sample shows over 100,000 clones, approximately 86% of them seen only once. Sequenced: peripheral blood. The chain uses TRBV11-2 and TRBJ2-7; 14 bases map to TRBD2. The sequence derives from a man between 45 and 60 years old with active or convalescent COVID-19. The CDR3 bases are TGTGCCAGCGGTCCGGGACTAGCGGGGGCGACAACTCGTCGCGAGCAGTACTTC. Its protein is CASGPGLAGATTRREQYF. Combining the CDR3 with reference TRBV11-2 and TRBJ2-7 gives the whole variable domain EAGVAQSPRYKIIEKRQSVAFWCNPISGHATLYWYQQILGQGPKLLIQFQNNGVVDDSQLPKDRFSAERLKGVDSTLKIQPAKLEDSAVYLCASGPGLAGATTRREQYFGPGTRLTVT.